These T cell receptor beta chains were read from a single sample in a study of CD8 T cells in ankylosing spondylitis. Via MiXCR, TCRdb re-called the 5' RACE reads, giving one row per CDR3 protein. This sample carries 200,000 to 250,000 distinct CDR3 sequences, around a tenth of them seen once, and the ten largest clones take around 6.5%. The material sequenced was blood, either unsorted or a sorted T cell fraction (not recorded which). The source is a male donor with ankylosing spondylitis or in good health (not recorded which). The conserved cysteine and the conserved F or W are not part of the CDR3 here. The D gene is left open where the match is weak. Not every row has a clone size; where given, it reads once, few, many or a size class.

v_gene,abundance,len,d_gene,CDR3aa
TRBV6-6,few,11,-,ASSWTIQETQY
TRBV5-1,-,13,TRBD2,ASSLDSGSNNEQF
TRBV27,many,13,-,ASSFRRTSYNEQF
TRBV12-3/TRBV12-4,-,13,TRBD2,ASSWREGPYNEQF
TRBV10-3,many,15,TRBD2,AISETKSGISTDTQY
TRBV7-6,few,15,-,ASRPPGGTGTTDTQY
TRBV6-5,few,14,TRBD2,ASSYSTSGGAGTQY
TRBV18,-,11,-,ASSPEADYEQY
TRBV13,-,11,-,ASSEGTNSEQY
TRBV3-1,few,14,-,ASSQRTQGLNYGYT
TRBV12-3/TRBV12-4,-,12,-,ASSWSQGVREQY
TRBV10-2,many,13,TRBD1,ASSEMTGGHQPQH
TRBV5-1,many,13,-,ASSQRGTTNEKLF
TRBV12-3/TRBV12-4,many,12,TRBD2,ASGEGPLSHEQF
TRBV11-2,-,11,-,ASNYNRNTEAF
TRBV12-3/TRBV12-4,-,13,-,ASSLLIRQGETQY
TRBV9,-,11,-,ASSGTTGSTQY
TRBV18,many,13,-,ASSPLTTSQETQY
TRBV10-3,many,11,-,AITTGSTDTQY
TRBV28,few,16,TRBD2,ASSLYGGYSSGANVLT
TRBV20-1,many,12,TRBD1,STTLGTGSDGYT
TRBV4-2,many,13,TRBD2,ASSEREAAPNEQF
TRBV12-3/TRBV12-4,many,15,TRBD1,ASSFIAGTGLSYEQY
TRBV2,-,13,TRBD1,ASSRATGGSETQY
TRBV20-1,medium-sized,12,TRBD2,SARDSLAEETQY
TRBV29-1,many,11,-,SALDRPREKLF
TRBV27,few,14,-,ASSPHQTLPTGELF
TRBV27,-,13,-,ASIKGPPGPREQY